This T cell receptor (beta chain) was sequenced for a study of OX40 agonist ivuxolimab in advanced cancers. A note on the overall study: The costimulatory receptor OX40 (CD134) was targeted by ivuxolimab, a fully human IgG2 agonistic monoclonal antibody. The dose-escalation cohort was 82.7% male with a mean age of approximately 59 years, ranging from roughly 20 to 80. The paper reports the monotherapy dose-escalation portion (N ≈ 50 patients) of the phase I ivuxolimab trial. Three dose-escalation patients achieved partial responses, one with hepatocellular carcinoma and two with cutaneous melanoma. Peripheral TCRbeta sequencing aimed to test whether ivuxolimab altered TCR sequence diversity and caused clonal T-cell expansion. Among the 52 dose-escalation patients, about 19 had hepatocellular carcinoma, roughly 15 melanoma, 9 renal cell carcinoma and 9 head and neck cancer. Prior anti-PD-1, anti-PD-L1 or anti-CTLA-4 therapy was permitted, and about two fifths of dose-escalation patients had received checkpoint inhibitors. Intravenous ivuxolimab was administered to patients every 2 weeks at six dose levels: 0.01, 0.1, 0.3, 1.5, 3 and 10 mg/kg.

Germline trimming amounts to 8 bases on V and 2 bases on J, with 4 as the count of junction bases outside the gene matches. CDR1 and CDR2, per the germline V gene, are SGHAT and FQNNGV. CDR3 length: 13 amino acids, cysteine to phenylalanine. The retained sequence is limited to the CDR3, 39 bases, with the frame set at the first base. For sequencing of the TCRbeta CDR3 region, genomic DNA was extracted from the sorted cells. TCRbeta CDR3 regions were sequenced using the immunoSEQ Assay. TCRdb stores this immuneACCESS table with in-frame sequences only. Part of the clones is absent; in the studies checked, under half of the shortfall reflects unresolved V genes, and no reason is known for the rest. The table for this sample lists under 20,000 clones; around 62% of them were counted only once. The ten largest account for roughly 8.3% of the sample. Patients with a history of autoimmune disease or receiving systemic immunosuppression were excluded from the trial. Peripheral blood for TCR sequencing was drawn from every dose cohort at baseline, at cycle 4 day 1 and at cycle 7 day 1. Samples were obtained from an open-label, multicenter, first-in-human phase I dose-escalation trial of ivuxolimab. Adults with locally advanced or metastatic melanoma, renal cell, hepatocellular, or head and neck squamous cell carcinoma were enrolled in the trial. Before TCR sequencing, CD4+ and CD8+ T cells were separately sorted from peripheral blood.

In its sample, this clone comes out as medium-sized (0.01 to 0.1%). Its antigen is currently not known. There are no base qualities to consult, and no much larger clone falls within one base. What the authors observed across the whole study: The antigen specificity of the clonally expanded peripheral T cells was not determined. Clonal expansion of both CD4+ and CD8+ blood T cells was observed from baseline to week 6 at doses 0.1 to 3.0 mg/kg. In partial responders in the 0.1-3.0 mg/kg groups, normalized peripheral clonal expansion was found to be among the lowest, especially among CD8+ T cells. After ivuxolimab, more expanded clones were found on average in CD8+ T cells than in CD4+ T cells. Low levels of normalized T-cell clonal expansion were also seen in some nonresponding patients.

The source material was CD4+ or CD8+ T cells sorted from blood, sampled in a trial of the OX40 agonist ivuxolimab. The chain links TRBV11-2 with TRBJ2-7, and 9 junction bases match TRBD2. This TCR was recovered from an adult with an advanced solid tumor such as melanoma, head and neck, liver or kidney cancer. The sequenced DNA is TGTGCCAGCCGCGGGACTAGCCCCTACGAGCAGTACTTC. The encoded protein is CASRGTSPYEQYF.